The 22 T cell receptor beta chains below were found in one sample sequenced in a study of control samples from healthy donors and cancer patients. TCRdb's copy holds only in-frame clones and misses some; the assay was immunoSEQ multiplex PCR. The sample holds about 54,000 clones, around 96% seen once. What was sequenced was blood. Every receptor here comes from a woman aged 30 to 39 in good health.

The chain employs TRBV6-5 and TRBJ1-2; D is perhaps TRBD1 (5 bases). The CDR3 spans 14 residues. V was shortened by 0 bases and J by 13 bases, with 18 bases between the two germline ends. CDR1 is MNHEY and CDR2 is SVGAGI in the germline V gene. The CDR3 reads CASSYSGEQARLTF. For the CDR3, the DNA is TGTGCCAGCAGTTACTCGGGGGAGCAGGCGAGACTCACCTTC.

A single count supports this clone. The chain combines TRBV6-5 with TRBJ2-1; no clear D. Trimming cost V 7 bases and J 4 bases, with 11 bases left between them. The CDR3 length is 13 residues. Germline lookup yields CDR1 MNHEY and CDR2 SVGAGI. CDR3 residues: CASTAFGYNEQFF. As DNA, the CDR3 is TGTGCCAGCACTGCATTTGGGTACAATGAGCAGTTCTTC.

The gene calls are TRBV6-2 or TRBV6-3 and TRBJ2-1; TRBD2 matches 16 bases. J was trimmed by 2 bases and V by 4 bases; bases with no gene match: 11. The CDR3 runs 20 residues. In germline, CDR1 is MNHEY, CDR2 SVGEGT. CDR3 loop: CASSSTGTSGRAFAYNEQFF. In DNA, the CDR3 is TGTGCCAGCAGTTCAACCGGGACTAGCGGGAGGGCCTTCGCCTACAATGAGCAGTTCTTC.

The V gene is TRBV28, the J gene TRBJ1-2, with D hard to call. The V gene's germline CDR1 is MDHEN and CDR2 SYDVKM. This CDR3 has 12 residues. V was trimmed by 10 bases and J by 3 bases, leaving 12 bases between them. The CDR3 loop reads CATSGWDYGYTF. The CDR3 DNA is TGTGCCACCTCGGGTTGGGACTATGGCTACACCTTC.

The CDR3 DNA is TGTGCCAGCAGCCTACTGACAGGGCGGAATTCACCCCTCCACTTT. It specifies CASSLLTGRNSPLHF. The chain is built from TRBV11-3 and TRBJ1-6, with 7 bases fitting TRBD1. The germline V gene has CDR1 SGHNT and CDR2 YENEEA. The length of the CDR3 is 15 residues. V shed 5 bases and J 7 bases; nucleotides not matched to a gene: 8.

The chain has TRBV7-9 and TRBJ1-5, with a weak D call TRBD1 (5 bases). Germline CDR1 and CDR2: SEHNR and FQNEAQ (reference sequence). The CDR3 totals 15 residues. Trimming removed 3 bases from V and 1 base from J, with 10 bases in between. CDR3 nucleotides: TGTGCCAGCAGCTTTGCGGGGACGAGCAATCAGCCCCAGCATTTT. Translated: CASSFAGTSNQPQHF.

The CDR3 reads CASRPSGGSYEQYF. CDR3 coding DNA: TGTGCCAGCAGGCCTAGCGGGGGAAGCTACGAGCAGTACTTC. The chain employs TRBV6-5 and TRBJ2-7; 10 bases line up with TRBD2. J lost 3 bases, V lost 6 bases, and 5 bases had no gene match. The CDR3 length is 14 residues. Germline V gives CDR1 MNHEY, CDR2 SVGAGI.

This chain links TRBV21-1 with TRBJ2-7; the table names TRBD2, a call not compared with the DNA. TRBV21-1 has pseudogene status. The CDR3 is 16 amino acids. CDR3 sequence: CASSTPGLAGFNEQYF. CDR3 in DNA: TGTGCCAGCAGCACCCCCGGACTAGCGGGATTCAACGAGCAGTACTTC.

This chain connects TRBV29-1 to TRBJ2-1; TRBD1 agrees at 9 bases. V lost 5 bases to trimming and J lost 2 bases; unmatched junction nucleotides: 10. CDR1 SQVTM and CDR2 ANQGSEA come from the germline V gene. There are 16 residues in the CDR3. The DNA for the CDR3 is TGCAGCGTTTATAAACCGGGACAGGGCACCTACAATGAGCAGTTCTTC. This translates into CSVYKPGQGTYNEQFF.

J is TRBJ2-4 and V is TRBV19; D remains ambiguous. The ends were cut back, 5 bases at V and 1 base at J, with 12 bases in the middle. The germline CDR1 and CDR2 sequences are LNHDA and SQIVND (reference sequence). The CDR3 runs to 15 residues. In DNA, the CDR3 is TGTGCCAGTAGTGGTTATACGGAGGCCAAAAACATTCAGTACTTC. This translates into CASSGYTEAKNIQYF.

The chain links TRBV7-6 to TRBJ1-1; D is undetermined. This CDR3 contains 14 residues. The V and J ends lost 2 bases and 2 bases respectively, with 9 bases between them. Germline CDR1 SGHVS, CDR2 FNYEAQ. The CDR3 reads CASSLSAANTEAFF. CDR3 nucleotide sequence: TGTGCCAGCAGCTTATCGGCAGCTAACACTGAAGCTTTCTTT.

The chain combines TRBV28 with TRBJ2-7, with D uncertain. CDR3 length equals 13 residues. Per the germline V gene, CDR1 is MDHEN and CDR2 is SYDVKM. Between the trimmed V and J ends, which lost 3 bases and 0 bases, there was a span of 6 bases. The CDR3 DNA sequence: TGTGCCAGCAGTTTGGTCGACTCCTACGAGCAGTACTTC. Amino acid sequence: CASSLVDSYEQYF.

The chain recombines TRBV24-1 with TRBJ2-7; D ambiguous. V was pared by 4 bases and J by 1 base, with 7 bases between. Germline assignment: CDR1 KGHDR and CDR2 SFDVKD. The CDR3 is 13 residues long. This CDR3 is CATSEAFSYEQYF. DNA for the CDR3: TGTGCCACCAGTGAGGCGTTTTCCTACGAGCAGTACTTC.

The chain combines TRBV14 with TRBJ2-1; TRBD2 matches 10 bases. Germline assignment: CDR1 SGHDN and CDR2 FVKESK. The CDR3 sequence is 15 residues long. V lost 4 bases, J lost 9 bases, and 9 bases stayed unmatched. CDR3 coding DNA: TGTGCCAGCAGCCCCGTAGCGGGAGGCGCTGCTGAGCAGTTCTTC. Its protein product is CASSPVAGGAAEQFF. Looking up the rest from reference TRBV14 and TRBJ2-1 gives the full variable domain: EAGVTQFPSHSVIEKGQTVTLRCDPISGHDNLYWYRRVMGKEIKFLLHFVKESKQDESGMPNNRFLAERTGGTYSTLKVQPAELEDSGVYFCASSPVAGGAAEQFFGPGTRLTVL.

This chain links TRBV30 with TRBJ2-7, with D maybe TRBD2 (6 bases). The CDR3 spans 16 residues. V was shortened by 4 bases and J by 2 bases, with 21 bases between the two germline ends. CDR1 is GTSNPN and CDR2 is SVGIG in the germline V gene (reference sequence). CDR3 nucleotides: TGTGCCTGGACGTTGGGGGGAGCGGCAAGAACCTACGAGCAGTACTTC. Encoded protein: CAWTLGGAARTYEQYF.

The chain carries TRBV5-1 and TRBJ2-7, with 8 nucleotides matching TRBD2. The trim removed 5 bases at V and 3 bases at J, leaving 7 bases unmatched. From germline, CDR1 is SGHRS and CDR2 YFSETQ. The length of the CDR3 is 14 residues. CDR3 sequence: CASSRGLALYEQYF. CDR3 coding DNA: TGCGCCAGCAGTCGAGGACTAGCTCTCTACGAGCAGTACTTC.

The J gene is TRBJ1-1, the V gene TRBV5-5; no reliable D call. The CDR3 length is 17 residues. Germline CDR1 is SGHKS and CDR2 is YYEKEE (reference sequence). Trimming removed 0 bases at V and 6 bases at J, with 21 bases between. DNA for the CDR3: TGTGCCAGCAGCTTGGTGTTGAGTGGGTACCGACCCCCTGAAGCTTTCTTT. It encodes CASSLVLSGYRPPEAFF.

This chain uses TRBV29-1 with TRBJ1-2; D is unresolved. CDR3 length: 15 amino acids. V was cut by 0 bases and J by 2 bases, with 13 bases left in between. Germline assignment: CDR1 SQVTM and CDR2 ANQGSEA. CDR3 amino acids: CSVEEGRTWNYGYTF. The CDR3 DNA follows: TGCAGCGTTGAAGAGGGCAGGACCTGGAACTATGGCTACACCTTC.

In this sample, this clone turned up once. The chain uses TRBV30 and TRBJ2-1, with 12 bases identical to TRBD2. This CDR3 is 13 amino acids long. Germline V gene lookup returns CDR1 GTSNPN and CDR2 SVGIG (reference sequence). V was clipped by 3 bases and J by 9 bases; unmatched bases: 3. This CDR3 is CAWRLAGGIEQFF. In nucleotides, the CDR3 is TGTGCCTGGAGGCTAGCGGGAGGGATTGAGCAGTTCTTC.

V usage is TRBV7-9 and J usage is TRBJ2-7; D remains ambiguous. CDR1 is SEHNR, CDR2 FQNEAQ, per germline (reference sequence). This CDR3 contains 13 residues. The germline V and J ends were trimmed by 5 bases and 1 base, with 9 bases remaining between them. The CDR3 loop is CASSPKDSYEQYF. Written as DNA, the CDR3 is TGTGCCAGCAGCCCGAAGGATTCCTACGAGCAGTACTTC.

The chain joins TRBV27 to TRBJ2-3, with unresolved D. Deletions cut 3 bases from V and 5 bases from J, with 9 bases between. The V gene's germline CDR1 is MNHEY and CDR2 SMNVEV (reference sequence). This CDR3 has 13 residues. The CDR3 nucleotides are TGTGCCAGCAGTTTTATGGTCCGAGATACGCAGTATTTT. Its protein is CASSFMVRDTQYF.

This chain links TRBV24-1 with TRBJ2-1; TRBD2 matches at 11 bases. The CDR3 consists of 18 residues. V dropped 7 bases and J dropped 5; count of bases not matched to a gene: 15. Germline lookup yields CDR1 KGHDR and CDR2 SFDVKD. The CDR3 nucleotides are TGTGCCACCAGCGCCCTCACTAGCGGGAGAGTTAGTCACAATGAGCAGTTCTTC. This codes for CATSALTSGRVSHNEQFF.